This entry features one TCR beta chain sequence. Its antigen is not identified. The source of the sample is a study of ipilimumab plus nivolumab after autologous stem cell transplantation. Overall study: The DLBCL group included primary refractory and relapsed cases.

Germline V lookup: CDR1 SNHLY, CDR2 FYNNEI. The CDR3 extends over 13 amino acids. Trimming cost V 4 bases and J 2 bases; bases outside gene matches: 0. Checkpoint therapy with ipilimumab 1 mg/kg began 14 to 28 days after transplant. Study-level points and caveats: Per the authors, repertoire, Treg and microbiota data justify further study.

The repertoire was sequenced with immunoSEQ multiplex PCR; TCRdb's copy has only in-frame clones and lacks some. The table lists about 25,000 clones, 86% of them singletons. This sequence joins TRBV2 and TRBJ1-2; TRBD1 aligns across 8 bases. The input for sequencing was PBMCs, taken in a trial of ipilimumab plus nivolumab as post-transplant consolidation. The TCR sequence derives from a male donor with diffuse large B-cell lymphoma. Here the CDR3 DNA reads TGTGCCAGCAGTGGGACAGGGAACTATGGCTACACCTTC. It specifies CASSGTGNYGYTF. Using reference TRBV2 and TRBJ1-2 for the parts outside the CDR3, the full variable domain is EPEVTQTPSHQVTQMGQEVILRCVPISNHLYFYWYRQILGQKVEFLVSFYNNEISEKSEIFDDQFSVERPDGSNFTLKIRSTKLEDSAMYFCASSGTGNYGYTFGSGTRLTVV.